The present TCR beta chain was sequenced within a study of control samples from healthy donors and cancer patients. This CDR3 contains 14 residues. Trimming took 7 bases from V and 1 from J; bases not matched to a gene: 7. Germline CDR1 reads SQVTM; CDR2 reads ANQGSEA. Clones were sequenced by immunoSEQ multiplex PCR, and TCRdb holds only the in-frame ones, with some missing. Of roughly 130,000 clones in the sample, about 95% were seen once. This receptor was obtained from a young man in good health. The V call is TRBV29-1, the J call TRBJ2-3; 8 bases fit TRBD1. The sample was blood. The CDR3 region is CSGDRGDGTDTQYF. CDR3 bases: TGCAGCGGCGACAGGGGCGATGGCACAGATACGCAGTATTTT.